This T cell receptor beta chain was captured in a study of blood T cell repertoires in COVID-19. The CDR3 extends over 13 amino acids. The germline gives CDR1 PRHDT, CDR2 FYEKMQ (reference sequence). The V end was cut by 0 bases, the J end by 1 base, with 3 bases between. Profiling relied on immunoSEQ multiplex PCR, and the TCRdb table lists in-frame clones only, not all of them. The sample gives around 40,000 clones, more than 75% of which show up once; about 24% is in the top ten. This clonotype was sampled from a man aged 50 to 59 with active or convalescent COVID-19. The chain carries TRBV13 and TRBJ1-1; D uncertain. Sequencing was carried out using peripheral blood. The CDR3 coding sequence is TGTGCCAGCAGCTTAGGTAAGAACACTGAAGCTTTCTTT. Amino acids: CASSLGKNTEAFF.